These T cell receptor beta chains were read from a single sample in a study of shared clonotypes between healthy human individuals. The table came from immunoSEQ multiplex PCR; TCRdb's copy has only in-frame clones and leaves some out. The table has about 2.3 million clones, 92% seen once; the top ten hold 0.37%. Sequencing used naive CD4+ T cells from PBMCs. Receptors were obtained from a man younger than 35 in good health. Some clones in this sample may be carry-over from other donors' samples. Both conserved end residues are part of each CDR3. The D gene is left open where the match is weak. Some rows have no size entry. The others give once, few or many, or a class for an expanded clone.

d_call j_call clone_size v_call cdr3_length cdr3_nt cdr3_aa
TRBD2 TRBJ2-1 . TRBV6-4 13 TGTGCCAGCAGCCAAACCGGGGGGTACGAGCAGTTCTTC CASSQTGGYEQFF
TRBD2 TRBJ2-1 . TRBV2 15 TGTGCCAGCAGTTTACTAGCGGGTAATTACAATGAGCAGTTCTTC CASSLLAGNYNEQFF
. TRBJ1-3 . TRBV6-6 16 TGTGCCAGCACCACGAGGCAGATTAGCTCTGGAAACACCATATATTTT CASTTRQISSGNTIYF
. TRBJ1-1 . TRBV9 14 TGTGCCAGCAGCGTAGCCCTCCTGAACACTGAAGCTTTCTTT CASSVALLNTEAFF
TRBD1 TRBJ1-3 . TRBV28 17 TGTGCCAGCAGGGCACGGGGACAGGGAACCTCTGGAAACACCATATATTTT CASRARGQGTSGNTIYF
TRBD2 TRBJ2-7 . TRBV7-3 15 TGTGCCAGCAGCGTCACTAGCGGGGGCCCCTACGAGCAGTACTTC CASSVTSGGPYEQYF
TRBD1 TRBJ2-7 . TRBV7-3 13 TGTGCCAGCAGCTCCACAGGGGGCTACGAGCAGTACTTC CASSSTGGYEQYF
. TRBJ2-1 . TRBV2 13 TGTGCCAGCAGCCTCGAGGGAGACGACAAGCAGTTCTTC CASSLEGDDKQFF
. TRBJ2-7 . TRBV18 14 TGTGCCAGCTCACCGGAATACGGGAACTACGAGCAGTACTTC CASSPEYGNYEQYF
TRBD1 TRBJ1-2 once TRBV9 15 TGTGCCAGCAGCGCCAGCGACAGGGGGCACTTGGGCTACACCTTC CASSASDRGHLGYTF
TRBD1 TRBJ2-7 . TRBV7-6 19 TGTGCCAGCAGCCGGGACGGGACAGGGGGTTCAACCGCCTCCTACGAGCAGTACTTC CASSRDGTGGSTASYEQYF
. TRBJ2-7 . TRBV7-2 13 TGTGCCAGCAGCTTAGTACAGCTCTACGAGCAGTACTTC CASSLVQLYEQYF
. TRBJ2-3 . TRBV21-1 17 TGTGCCAGCAGCAAACGCCTGGGGTCTAGGTTCACAGATACGCAGTATTTT CASSKRLGSRFTDTQYF
. TRBJ1-4 . TRBV19 18 TGTGCCAGTAGTATAGAGCTCCGGGACACCCCAACTAATGAAAAACTGTTTTTT CASSIELRDTPTNEKLFF
TRBD1 TRBJ2-7 once TRBV25-1 14 TGTGCCAGCAGTTGGGGGACAGGGGGCGACGAGCAGTACTTC CASSWGTGGDEQYF
. TRBJ2-3 . TRBV5-4 16 TGTGCCAGCAGCTTGGGTGGGGCTAGCGGCACAGATACGCAGTATTTT CASSLGGASGTDTQYF
TRBD1 TRBJ2-7 . TRBV2 13 TGTGCCAGCAGGGGACAGGGAACCCAAGAGCAGTACTTC CASRGQGTQEQYF
TRBD2 TRBJ2-5 . TRBV4-1 15 TGCGCCAGCAGCCAAGGAGCGGGGAAGGGAGAGACCCAGTACTTC CASSQGAGKGETQYF
TRBD2 TRBJ2-1 . TRBV5-4 16 TGTGCCAGCAGCGCCCGTGGCGGGAGGGTAAACAATGAGCAGTTCTTC CASSARGGRVNNEQFF
. TRBJ1-4 . TRBV5-4 14 TGTGCCACCCGGACGGGTGGGGGCGATGAAAAACTGTTTTTT CATRTGGGDEKLFF
. TRBJ2-3 . TRBV7-6 15 TGTGCCAGCAGCTTGCGACCTAGGGGCGCAGATACGCAGTATTTT CASSLRPRGADTQYF
. TRBJ1-2 few TRBV30 10 TGTGCCTGGAGGGGGTATGGCTACACCTTC CAWRGYGYTF
. TRBJ2-6 . TRBV9 15 TGTGCCAGCAGCGCCCGGAGCTCTGGGGCCAACGTCCTGACTTTC CASSARSSGANVLTF
TRBD2 TRBJ2-1 . TRBV19 15 TGTGCCAGTAGCAAATGGACTAGCGGGACCAATGAGCAGTTCTTC CASSKWTSGTNEQFF
. TRBJ1-1 once TRBV5-1 14 TGCGCCAGCAGCTTGAAGGGATCTAACACTGAAGCTTTCTTT CASSLKGSNTEAFF
TRBD1 TRBJ1-2 . TRBV2 16 TGTGCCAGCATTCCGGGGCAGGGGGTCGGCGACTATGGCTACACCTTC CASIPGQGVGDYGYTF
. TRBJ1-2 . TRBV14 17 TGTGCCAGCAGCCAACGACACCCCCGGGACCCGGTAAAAGGCTACACCTTC CASSQRHPRDPVKGYTF
. TRBJ1-1 few TRBV30 11 TGTGCCTGGGGGGGGAACACTGAAGCTTTCTTT CAWGGNTEAFF
. TRBJ2-5 . TRBV18 13 TGTGCCAGCTCACCACTTGAGGGAGAGACCCAGTACTTC CASSPLEGETQYF
TRBD2 TRBJ2-3 . TRBV6-6 15 TGTGCCAGCAGTTACTCGGGGGGGAGCACAGATACGCAGTATTTT CASSYSGGSTDTQYF
TRBD1 TRBJ2-3 . TRBV4-1 15 TGCGCCAGCAGCCAAGTGGCGACAGGGCGGGATACGCAGTATTTT CASSQVATGRDTQYF
. TRBJ2-7 . TRBV11-2 14 TGTGCCAGCAGCTTAGATGTGGGTACCTACGAGCAGTACTTC CASSLDVGTYEQYF
TRBD1 TRBJ1-1 few TRBV28 14 TGTGCCAGCATCCAGGGGGGGGCAGACGCTGAAGCTTTCTTT CASIQGGADAEAFF
. TRBJ2-7 . TRBV5-1 15 TGCGCCAGCAGCGGGAGGCAGGGGGGGACCTACGAGCAGTACTTC CASSGRQGGTYEQYF
. TRBJ1-5 . TRBV4-3 18 TGCGCCAGCAGCCCGAATACGGGAAGGGTTGGGAGCAATCAGCCCCAGCATTTT CASSPNTGRVGSNQPQHF
. TRBJ1-5 . TRBV5-8 15 TGTGCCAGCAGCCCGCAGGGTCCGAGCAATCAGCCCCAGCATTTT CASSPQGPSNQPQHF
TRBD2 TRBJ2-7 . TRBV7-2 14 TGTGCCAGCAACCCCGGGGGAGGGCCCTACGAGCAGTACTTC CASNPGGGPYEQYF
. TRBJ2-7 . TRBV6-5 14 TGTGCCAGCAGTTACTCGGCAGGGTCCTACGAGCAGTACTTC CASSYSAGSYEQYF
. TRBJ1-5 few TRBV7-6 13 TGTGCCAGCAGCTTATCTCGGGGTCAGCCCCAGCATTTT CASSLSRGQPQHF
TRBD1 TRBJ2-1 . TRBV5-1 16 TGCGCCAGCAGCTTCGGACAGGGTCCCTCCTACAATGAGCAGTTCTTC CASSFGQGPSYNEQFF